Listed below are T cell receptor beta chains from one sample, sequenced in a study of cytotoxic CD8 clonotypes in ibrutinib-treated CLL. Sequencing used immunoSEQ multiplex PCR; TCRdb keeps in-frame clones, though not all of them. The repertoire holds roughly 300,000 clones, 70% to 80% seen once, with 5.6% in the top ten. The sequences come from PBMCs, collected at disease progression, from a patient treated with ibrutinib. Receptor source: a human donor with chronic lymphocytic leukemia. Both conserved end residues are part of each CDR3. A D gene is named only where the DNA matches it firmly. Part of the rows lack a size; the others show once, few, many or a class for expanded clones.

>-|TRBV20-1|11|TRBJ1-1|-
TGCAGTGCTCTAGAGAACACTGAAGCTTTCTTT
CSALENTEAFF
>-|TRBV9|15|TRBJ1-1|-
TGTGCCAGCAGCGTAGTACCTGGGACAAACACTGAAGCTTTCTTT
CASSVVPGTNTEAFF
>-|TRBV2|15|TRBJ1-5|TRBD1
TGTGCCAGCGGACGGACAGGGGGCTCCCATCAGCCCCAGCATTTT
CASGRTGGSHQPQHF
>-|TRBV6-6|16|TRBJ2-5|TRBD2
TGTGCCAGCAGTTACTCTGGCGGGGGGGGGTCGGAGACCCAGTACTTC
CASSYSGGGGSETQYF
>-|TRBV6-6|13|TRBJ2-7|-
TGTGCCAGCAGTTATGGCGAAATCTACGAGCAGTACTTC
CASSYGEIYEQYF
>-|TRBV4-1|17|TRBJ2-7|TRBD2
TGCGCCAGCAGCCAAGACCCCCCGGGACTAGCATCTGACGAGCAGTACTTC
CASSQDPPGLASDEQYF
>few|TRBV7-6|11|TRBJ1-1|-
TGTGCCAGCAGCTTGAACACTGAAGCTTTCTTT
CASSLNTEAFF
>-|TRBV7-6|12|TRBJ1-1|TRBD1
TGTGCCAGCAGCGCGACAGGGGCTGAAGCTTTCTTT
CASSATGAEAFF
>-|TRBV7-3|13|TRBJ2-5|-
TGTGCCAGCAGCCTAAGGAGGGAAGAGACCCAGTACTTC
CASSLRREETQYF
>-|TRBV7-8|15|TRBJ1-6|-
TGTGCCAGCAGCTTGGGCCTGACGATTAATTCACCCCTCCACTTT
CASSLGLTINSPLHF
>-|TRBV9|13|TRBJ2-7|-
TGTGCCAGCAGCGTAGGGATGGTTAACGAGCAGTACTTC
CASSVGMVNEQYF
>-|TRBV29-1|15|TRBJ2-1|-
TGCAGCGTTGCGTCTAGGTCGGTCTCCTACAATGAGCAGTTCTTC
CSVASRSVSYNEQFF
>-|TRBV11-2|17|TRBJ1-6|-
TGTGCCAGCAGCTTATTGCGGGGTGGACAGATGGGAGTCCCCCTCCACTTT
CASSLLRGGQMGVPLHF
>-|TRBV5-1|16|TRBJ2-7|-
TGCGCCAGCAGCTTGGGAGCGGGCCAGGAACTGTACGAGCAGTACTTC
CASSLGAGQELYEQYF
>-|TRBV29-1|17|TRBJ2-1|TRBD2
TGCAGCGTTGGCGAACTAGCGGGAGCAATTTCCTACAATGAGCAGTTCTTC
CSVGELAGAISYNEQFF
>-|TRBV7-9|14|TRBJ1-1|-
TGTGCCAGCAGCTTAGTCGGCAGAAACACTGAAGCTTTCTTT
CASSLVGRNTEAFF
>-|TRBV19|15|TRBJ2-1|-
TGTGCCAGTAGTATTGGCAGAAGCTCCTACAATGAGCAGTTCTTC
CASSIGRSSYNEQFF
>-|TRBV7-2|14|TRBJ2-1|-
TGTGCCAGCAGCTTAGCGCCCCGCAACAATGAGCAGTTCTTC
CASSLAPRNNEQFF
>-|TRBV6-5|13|TRBJ2-7|TRBD1
TGTGCCAGCAGAGGGACAGGCAACTACGAGCAGTACTTC
CASRGTGNYEQYF
>few|TRBV6-5|14|TRBJ1-2|TRBD1
TGTGCCAGCAGTTACGCGGGACAGGGGATTGGCTACACCTTC
CASSYAGQGIGYTF
>-|TRBV4-3|15|TRBJ2-5|-
TGCGCCAGCAGCTTTCAGCGGGTAGCCCAAGAGACCCAGTACTTC
CASSFQRVAQETQYF
>-|TRBV5-4|15|TRBJ1-1|TRBD1
TGTGCCAGCAGCTGGGGACAGGGACTCAACACTGAAGCTTTCTTT
CASSWGQGLNTEAFF
>-|TRBV10-3|15|TRBJ2-1|TRBD2
TGTGCCATCAGTGGTACTAGCGGGGTTTACAATGAGCAGTTCTTC
CAISGTSGVYNEQFF
>once|TRBV15|14|TRBJ2-1|-
TGTGCCACCAGCATCGGACAAATTTACAATGAGCAGTTCTTC
CATSIGQIYNEQFF
>-|TRBV27|13|TRBJ2-7|-
TGTGCCAGCAGTTTCCGTCCTTGGGGGGAGCAGTACTTC
CASSFRPWGEQYF
>-|TRBV13|16|TRBJ1-1|-
TGTGCCAGCAGCTTAGGCCGATGGACAAGGAACACTGAAGCTTTCTTT
CASSLGRWTRNTEAFF
>-|TRBV9|14|TRBJ2-3|-
TGTGCCAGCAGCGTAGAGGGGTTGGCAGATACGCAGTATTTT
CASSVEGLADTQYF
>-|TRBV6-5|13|TRBJ2-5|TRBD1
TGTGCCAGCAGACAAGGGGGCTCGGAGACCCAGTACTTC
CASRQGGSETQYF